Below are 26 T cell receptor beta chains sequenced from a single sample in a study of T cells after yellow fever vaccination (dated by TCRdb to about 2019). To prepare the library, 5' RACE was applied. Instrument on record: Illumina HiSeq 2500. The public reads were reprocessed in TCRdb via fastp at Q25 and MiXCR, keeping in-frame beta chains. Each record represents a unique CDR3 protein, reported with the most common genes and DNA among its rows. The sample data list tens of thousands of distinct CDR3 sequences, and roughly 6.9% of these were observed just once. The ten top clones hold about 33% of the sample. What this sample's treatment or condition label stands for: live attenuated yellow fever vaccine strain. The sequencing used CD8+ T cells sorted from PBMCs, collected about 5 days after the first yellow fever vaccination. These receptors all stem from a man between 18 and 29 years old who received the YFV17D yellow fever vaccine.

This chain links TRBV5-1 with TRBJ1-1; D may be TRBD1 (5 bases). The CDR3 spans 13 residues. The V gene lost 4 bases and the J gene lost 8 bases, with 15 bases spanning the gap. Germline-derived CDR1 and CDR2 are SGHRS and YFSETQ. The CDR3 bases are TGCGCCAGCAGCGATCAGGGTAGATCGGAAGCTTTCTTT. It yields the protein CASSDQGRSEAFF.

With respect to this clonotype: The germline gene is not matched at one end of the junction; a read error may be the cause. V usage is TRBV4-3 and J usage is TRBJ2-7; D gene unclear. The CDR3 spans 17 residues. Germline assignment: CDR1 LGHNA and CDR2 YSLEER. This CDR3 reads CACSQDYQPRHTYEQYF. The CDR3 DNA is TGCGCCTGCAGCCAAGATTATCAACCACGACACACCTACGAGCAGTACTTC.

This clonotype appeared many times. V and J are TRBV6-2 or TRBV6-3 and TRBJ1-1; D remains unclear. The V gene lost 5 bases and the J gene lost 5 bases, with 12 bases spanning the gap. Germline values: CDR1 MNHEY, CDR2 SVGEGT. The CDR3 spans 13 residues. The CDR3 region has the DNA TGTGCCAGCAGTCGACCTTCCGGGACTGAAGCTTTCTTT. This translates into CASSRPSGTEAFF.

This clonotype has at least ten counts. CDR3 residues: CASSEESETGGNTGELFF. The CDR3 DNA is TGTGCCAGCAGTGAAGAGAGCGAGACAGGGGGCAACACCGGGGAGCTGTTTTTT. The chain has TRBV2 and TRBJ2-2; 10 bases line up with TRBD1. There are 18 residues in the CDR3. The junction had 7 bases not matched to a gene; V was cut back by 1 base and J by 2 bases. Per germline, CDR1 SNHLY and CDR2 FYNNEI.

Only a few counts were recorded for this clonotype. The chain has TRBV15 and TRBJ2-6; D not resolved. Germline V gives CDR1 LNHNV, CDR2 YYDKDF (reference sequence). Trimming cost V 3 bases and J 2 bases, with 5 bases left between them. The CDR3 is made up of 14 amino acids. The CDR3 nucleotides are TGTGCCACCAGCAGGGACGCTGGGGCCAACGTCCTGACTTTC. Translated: CATSRDAGANVLTF.

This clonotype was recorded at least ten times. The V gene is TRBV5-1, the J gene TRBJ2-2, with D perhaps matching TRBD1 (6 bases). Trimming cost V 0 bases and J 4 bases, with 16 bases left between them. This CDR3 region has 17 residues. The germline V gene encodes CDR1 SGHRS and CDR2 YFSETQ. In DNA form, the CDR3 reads TGCGCCAGCAGCTTGGGCTTCCGTCAGGGGTCCACCGGGGAGCTGTTTTTT. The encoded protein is CASSLGFRQGSTGELFF.

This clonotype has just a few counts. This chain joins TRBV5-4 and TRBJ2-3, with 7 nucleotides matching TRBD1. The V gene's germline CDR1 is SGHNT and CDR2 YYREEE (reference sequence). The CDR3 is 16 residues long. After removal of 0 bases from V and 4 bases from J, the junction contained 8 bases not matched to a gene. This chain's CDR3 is CASSLEGGARPDTQYF. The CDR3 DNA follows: TGTGCCAGCAGCTTGGAAGGGGGCGCGCGCCCAGATACGCAGTATTTT.

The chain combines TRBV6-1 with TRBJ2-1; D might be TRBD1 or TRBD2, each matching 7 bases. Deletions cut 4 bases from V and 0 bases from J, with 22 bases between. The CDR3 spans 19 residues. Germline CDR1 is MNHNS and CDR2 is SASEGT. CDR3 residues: CASSVLRGGLRNSYNEQFF. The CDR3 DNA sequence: TGTGCCAGCAGTGTCCTCAGGGGGGGATTGAGAAACTCCTACAATGAGCAGTTCTTC.

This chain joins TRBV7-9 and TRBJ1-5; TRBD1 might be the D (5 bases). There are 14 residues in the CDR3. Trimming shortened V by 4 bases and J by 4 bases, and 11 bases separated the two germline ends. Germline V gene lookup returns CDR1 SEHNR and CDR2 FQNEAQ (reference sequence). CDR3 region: CASSSPGGNQPQHF. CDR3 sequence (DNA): TGTGCCAGCAGCTCCCCGGGGGGTAATCAGCCCCAGCATTTT. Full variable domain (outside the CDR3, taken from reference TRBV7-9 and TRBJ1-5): DTGVSQNPRHKITKRGQNVTFRCDPISEHNRLYWYRQTLGQGPEFLTYFQNEAQLEKSRLLSDRFSAERPKGSFSTLEIQRTEQGDSAMYLCASSSPGGNQPQHFGDGTRLSIL.

The CDR3 DNA reads as TGTGCCAGCAGCTCCCTTGGGCACACTGAAGCTTTCTTT. Residues: CASSSLGHTEAFF. The chain carries TRBV7-3 and TRBJ1-1, with unresolved D. This CDR3 is built from 13 residues. Germline CDR1 is SGHTA and CDR2 is FQGTGA. Trimming pared 4 bases from V and 3 bases from J, leaving 9 bases between.

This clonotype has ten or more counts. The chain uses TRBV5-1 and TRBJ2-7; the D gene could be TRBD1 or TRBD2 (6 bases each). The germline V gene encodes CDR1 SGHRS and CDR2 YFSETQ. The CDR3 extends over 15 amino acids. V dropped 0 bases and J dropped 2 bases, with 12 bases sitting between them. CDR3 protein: CASSLAGGDAYEQYF. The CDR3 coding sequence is TGCGCCAGCAGCTTGGCCGGGGGCGATGCCTACGAGCAGTACTTC.

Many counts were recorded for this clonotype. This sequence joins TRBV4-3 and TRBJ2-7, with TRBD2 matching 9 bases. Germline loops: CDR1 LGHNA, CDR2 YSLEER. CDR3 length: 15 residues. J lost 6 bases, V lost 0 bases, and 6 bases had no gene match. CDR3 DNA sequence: TGCGCCAGCAGCCAAGAAGCTAGCGGGGTTTCCGAGCAGTACTTC. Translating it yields CASSQEASGVSEQYF.

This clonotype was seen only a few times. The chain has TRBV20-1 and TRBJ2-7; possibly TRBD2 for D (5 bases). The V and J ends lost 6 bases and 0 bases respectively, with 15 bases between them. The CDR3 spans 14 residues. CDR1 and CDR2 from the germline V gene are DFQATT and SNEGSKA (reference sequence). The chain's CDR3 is CSASPDWASYEQYF. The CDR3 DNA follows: TGCAGTGCCTCTCCGGACTGGGCCTCCTACGAGCAGTACTTC.

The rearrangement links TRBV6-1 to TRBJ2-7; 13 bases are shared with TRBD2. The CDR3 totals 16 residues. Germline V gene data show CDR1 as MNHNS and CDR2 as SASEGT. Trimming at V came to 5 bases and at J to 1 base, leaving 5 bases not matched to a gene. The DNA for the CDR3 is TGTGCCAGCAGTCCCGGGACTAGCGGGGTATCCTACGAGCAGTACTTC. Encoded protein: CASSPGTSGVSYEQYF.

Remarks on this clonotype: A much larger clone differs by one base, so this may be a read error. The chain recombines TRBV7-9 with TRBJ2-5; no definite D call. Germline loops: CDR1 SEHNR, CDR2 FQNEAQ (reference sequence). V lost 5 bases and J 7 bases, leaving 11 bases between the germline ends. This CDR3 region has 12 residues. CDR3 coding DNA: TGTGCCAGCAGCCGGTCTGTCGCGACCCAGTACTTC. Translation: CASSRSVATQYF.

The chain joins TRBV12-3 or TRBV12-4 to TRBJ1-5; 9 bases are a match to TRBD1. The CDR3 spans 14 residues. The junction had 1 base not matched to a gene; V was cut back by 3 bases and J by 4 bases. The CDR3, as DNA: TGTGCCAGCAGTTTCGGGACAGGGAATCAGCCCCAGCATTTT. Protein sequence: CASSFGTGNQPQHF.

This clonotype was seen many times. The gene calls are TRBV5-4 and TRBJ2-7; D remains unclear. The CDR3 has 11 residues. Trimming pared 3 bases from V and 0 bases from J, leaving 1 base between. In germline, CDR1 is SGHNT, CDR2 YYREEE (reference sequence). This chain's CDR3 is CASSSSYEQYF. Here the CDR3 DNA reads TGTGCCAGCAGCTCCTCCTACGAGCAGTACTTC.

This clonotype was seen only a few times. CDR3: CASSTVATDTQYF. CDR3 DNA sequence: TGTGCCAGTAGTACGGTGGCCACAGATACGCAGTATTTT. This chain uses TRBV19 with TRBJ2-3, with no clear D. Germline V gene data show CDR1 as LNHDA and CDR2 as SQIVND (reference sequence). V gave up 4 bases and J gave up 2 bases, with 7 bases separating them. The CDR3 is made up of 13 amino acids.

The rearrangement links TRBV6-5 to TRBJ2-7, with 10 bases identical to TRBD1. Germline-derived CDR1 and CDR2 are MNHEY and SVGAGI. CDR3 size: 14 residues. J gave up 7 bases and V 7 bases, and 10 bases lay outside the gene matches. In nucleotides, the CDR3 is TGTGCCAGCACCGTACGGACAGGGGGTAGAGAGCAGTACGTC. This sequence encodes CASTVRTGGREQYV.

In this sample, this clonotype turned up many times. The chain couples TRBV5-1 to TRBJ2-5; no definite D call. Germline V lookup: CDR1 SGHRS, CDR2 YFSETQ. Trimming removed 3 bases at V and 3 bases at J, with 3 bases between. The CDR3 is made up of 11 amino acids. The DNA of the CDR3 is TGCGCCAGCAGCTATAAAGAGACCCAGTACTTC. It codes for CASSYKETQYF.

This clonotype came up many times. The CDR3 spells CASSYIFSGANVLTF. The CDR3 bases are TGTGCCAGCAGTTACATCTTCTCTGGGGCCAACGTCCTGACTTTC. The chain uses TRBV6-2 or TRBV6-3 and TRBJ2-6, with D uncertain. CDR3 length equals 15 residues. In germline, CDR1 is MNHEY, CDR2 SVGEGT. The V end lost 2 bases, the J end lost 0 bases, and 5 bases lay between the germline ends.

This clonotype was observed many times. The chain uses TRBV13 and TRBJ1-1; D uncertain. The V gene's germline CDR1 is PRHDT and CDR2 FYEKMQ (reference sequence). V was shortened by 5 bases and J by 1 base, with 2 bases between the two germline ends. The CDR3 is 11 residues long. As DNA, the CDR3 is TGTGCCAGCAGCCAGAACACTGAAGCTTTCTTT. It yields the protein CASSQNTEAFF.

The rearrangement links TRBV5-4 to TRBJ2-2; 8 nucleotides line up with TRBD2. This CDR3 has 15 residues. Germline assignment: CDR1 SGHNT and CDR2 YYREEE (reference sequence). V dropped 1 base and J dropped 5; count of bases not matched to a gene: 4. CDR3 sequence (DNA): TGTGCCAGCAGCTTGAGTAGCGGGGATACCGGGGAGCTGTTTTTT. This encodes CASSLSSGDTGELFF.

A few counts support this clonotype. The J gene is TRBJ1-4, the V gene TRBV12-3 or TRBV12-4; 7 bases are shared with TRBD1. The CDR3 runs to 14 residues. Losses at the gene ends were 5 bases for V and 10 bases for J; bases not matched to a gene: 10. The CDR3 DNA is TGTGCCAGCAGTCTACAGGGGTTGGCGGGAAAACTGTTTTTT. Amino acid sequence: CASSLQGLAGKLFF.

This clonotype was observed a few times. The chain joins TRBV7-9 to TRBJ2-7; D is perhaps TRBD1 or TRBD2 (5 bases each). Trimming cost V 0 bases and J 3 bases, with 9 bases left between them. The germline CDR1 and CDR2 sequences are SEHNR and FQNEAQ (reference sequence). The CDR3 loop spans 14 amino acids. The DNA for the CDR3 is TGTGCCAGCAGCTTAGCCGGGGCAGGCTACGAGCAGTACTTC. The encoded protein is CASSLAGAGYEQYF.

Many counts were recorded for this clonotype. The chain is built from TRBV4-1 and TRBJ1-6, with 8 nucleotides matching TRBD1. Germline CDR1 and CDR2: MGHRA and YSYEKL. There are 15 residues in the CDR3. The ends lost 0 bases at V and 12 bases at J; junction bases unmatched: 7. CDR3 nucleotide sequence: TGCGCCAGCAGCCAAGATCAGGGGGCCCAGCAACCCCTCCACTTT. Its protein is CASSQDQGAQQPLHF.